This entry lists 26 T cell receptor beta chains sequenced from one sample in a study of blood T cell repertoires in COVID-19. The method was immunoSEQ multiplex PCR; TCRdb's version includes in-frame clones alone and lacks a portion of them. The data show 150,000 to 200,000 clones, roughly 82% seen once. Sequenced: PBMCs or T cells enriched from blood (not recorded which). The receptor source for this set is a man aged 50 to 60 who had recovered from COVID-19.

This chain connects TRBV3-1 (or the pseudogene TRBV3-2) to TRBJ2-7, with D perhaps TRBD2 (6 bases). Germline V gives CDR1 LGHDT, CDR2 YNNKEL (reference sequence). The CDR3 has 11 amino acids. The V end was cut by 6 bases, the J end by 12 bases, with 15 bases between. DNA for the CDR3: TGTGCCAGCAGTGGGGTGGGGGGTTCGTACTTC. Protein product: CASSGVGGSYF.

The chain links TRBV28 to TRBJ2-6, with D maybe TRBD2 (5 bases). Germline CDR1 MDHEN, CDR2 SYDVKM. V dropped 5 bases and J dropped 12 bases, with 14 bases sitting between them. The CDR3 has 13 amino acids. CDR3 region: CASSLRTPPVLTF. CDR3 in DNA: TGTGCCAGCAGTCTCCGGACTCCGCCCGTCCTGACTTTC.

The chain joins TRBV27 to TRBJ2-5; perhaps TRBD2 as D (5 bases). CDR1 and CDR2 from the germline V gene are MNHEY and SMNVEV (reference sequence). The CDR3 length is 14 residues. Trimming cost V 6 bases and J 2 bases, with 13 bases left between them. CDR3 nucleotides: TGTGCCAGCAGCCGAGGGAGCAAACAAGAGACCCAGTACTTC. It translates to CASSRGSKQETQYF.

The V call is TRBV6-5, the J call TRBJ1-5; D ambiguous. There are 14 residues in the CDR3. Trimming left V 8 bases short and J 7 bases short, with 18 bases between. Per germline, CDR1 MNHEY and CDR2 SVGAGI. CDR3 nucleotide sequence: TGTGCCAGCTCTCCGCGGGGTAGCGAGCAGCCCCAGCATTTT. Protein sequence: CASSPRGSEQPQHF.

This clone was seen a handful of times. The chain recombines TRBV13 with TRBJ1-5; D may be TRBD1 (5 bases). Trimming left V 7 bases short and J 1 base short, with 11 bases between. This CDR3 has 14 amino acids. The V gene's germline CDR1 is PRHDT and CDR2 FYEKMQ (reference sequence). The CDR3 region is CASTKGRSNQPQHF. CDR3 coding DNA: TGTGCCAGCACTAAGGGGAGGAGCAATCAGCCCCAGCATTTT.

The chain joins TRBV7-2 to TRBJ1-1, with 8 bases aligning to TRBD1. Trimming took 4 bases from V and 3 from J; bases not matched to a gene: 4. The germline CDR1 and CDR2 sequences are SGHTA and FQGNSA. The CDR3 contains 14 residues. This CDR3 is CASSSRTGYTEAFF. Written as DNA, the CDR3 is TGTGCCAGCAGCTCCCGGACAGGGTACACTGAAGCTTTCTTT.

The genes are TRBV19 and TRBJ1-3, with D tentatively TRBD1 (6 bases). Trimming stripped 4 bases from V and 1 base from J, with 11 bases between. CDR3 length: 15 amino acids. CDR1 is LNHDA, CDR2 SQIVND, per germline (reference sequence). The CDR3 protein is CASSTRQVSGNTIYF. CDR3 coding DNA: TGTGCCAGTAGTACCCGACAGGTTTCTGGAAACACCATATATTTT. Full variable domain (outside the CDR3, taken from reference TRBV19 and TRBJ1-3): DGGITQSPKYLFRKEGQNVTLSCEQNLNHDAMYWYRQDPGQGLRLIYYSQIVNDFQKGDIAEGYSVSREKKESFPLTVTSAQKNPTAFYLCASSTRQVSGNTIYFGEGSWLTVV.

The CDR3 sequence: CASSLTSGTDTQYF. Here the CDR3 DNA reads TGTGCCAGCAGCTTGACTAGCGGCACAGATACGCAGTATTTT. V is TRBV5-4 and J is TRBJ2-3, with 7 bases identical to TRBD2. CDR3 length equals 14 residues. Germline-derived CDR1 and CDR2 are SGHNT and YYREEE (reference sequence). Trimming removed 1 base from V and 1 base from J; junction bases left unmatched: 0.

This clone appeared a few times. The chain combines TRBV5-6 with TRBJ1-6, with 7 bases that match TRBD1. This CDR3 has 16 residues. The ends lost 4 bases at V and 6 bases at J; junction bases unmatched: 10. CDR1 and CDR2 from the germline V gene are SGHDT and YYEEEE. The CDR3 nucleotides are TGTGCCAGCAGCCCGAATACAGGGGAGAGTAATTCACCCCTCCACTTT. Translating it yields CASSPNTGESNSPLHF.

This chain connects TRBV25-1 to TRBJ1-6; D gene unclear. Trimming stripped 4 bases from V and 8 bases from J, with 12 bases between. Germline CDR1 is MGHDK and CDR2 is SYGVNS. This CDR3 region has 14 residues. CDR3 region: CASSVIGSHSPLHF. CDR3 in DNA: TGTGCCAGCAGTGTTATAGGGAGCCATTCACCCCTCCACTTT.

This clone appeared a single time. In the same sample, other DNA sequences code for this CDR3. This rearrangement joins TRBV6-5 to TRBJ2-3; 9 nucleotides align to TRBD1. This CDR3 has 13 residues. CDR1 is MNHEY and CDR2 is SVGAGI in the germline V gene. The V gene end was trimmed by 6 bases and the J gene end by 3 bases; junction bases not matched to a gene: 1. CDR3 residues: CASRGQGTDTQYF. CDR3 coding DNA: TGTGCCAGCAGGGGACAGGGAACAGATACGCAGTATTTT.

The rearrangement links TRBV12-3 or TRBV12-4 to TRBJ1-2, with D uncertain. The CDR3 length is 13 residues. Trimming cost V 6 bases and J 8 bases, with 16 bases left between them. CDR3 sequence (DNA): TGTGCCAGCAGACACGACACTGAAGAGGGCTACACCTTC. Residues: CASRHDTEEGYTF.

The rearrangement uses TRBV7-6 and TRBJ2-7; no clear D. From germline, CDR1 is SGHVS and CDR2 FNYEAQ. The CDR3 consists of 14 residues. Between the trimmed V and J ends, which lost 0 bases and 0 bases, there was a span of 6 bases. CDR3 protein: CASSLAVDSYEQYF. The CDR3 bases are TGTGCCAGCAGCTTAGCGGTAGACTCCTACGAGCAGTACTTC.

The rearrangement uses TRBV7-3 and TRBJ2-1, with 8 bases identical to TRBD1. The CDR3 length is 14 residues. CDR1 and CDR2 (germline): SGHTA, FQGTGA. V was clipped by 3 bases and J by 10 bases; unmatched bases: 8. The CDR3 DNA sequence: TGTGCCAGCAGCTTTGGACAGGGCCGGTTCGAGCAGTTCTTC. This encodes CASSFGQGRFEQFF.

The sample holds a few counts of this clone. The chain carries TRBV6-5 and TRBJ1-5; D might be TRBD1 (6 bases). The CDR3 totals 13 residues. Trimming removed 6 bases from V and 2 bases from J, with 8 bases in between. Germline V gene sequence: CDR1 MNHEY, CDR2 SVGAGI. The chain's CDR3 is CASSEGGNQPQHF. CDR3 nucleotide sequence: TGTGCCAGCAGCGAGGGGGGCAATCAGCCCCAGCATTTT.

This chain links TRBV14 with TRBJ1-1; TRBD1 matches 7 bases. The germline V gene encodes CDR1 SGHDN and CDR2 FVKESK. The CDR3 has 15 amino acids. Losses at the gene ends were 1 base for V and 4 bases for J; bases not matched to a gene: 6. CDR3: CASSQALGDSTEAFF. DNA for the CDR3: TGTGCCAGCAGCCAAGCGTTAGGGGACAGCACTGAAGCTTTCTTT.

This clone was counted a few times. V gene TRBV6-1 combines with J gene TRBJ2-1; maybe TRBD2 (5 bases). The germline V gene has CDR1 MNHNS and CDR2 SASEGT. Trimming shortened V by 2 bases and J by 1 base, and 6 bases separated the two germline ends. This CDR3 region has 14 residues. The CDR3 sequence is CASSERGSYNEQFF. The DNA of the CDR3 is TGTGCCAGCAGTGAACGGGGTTCCTACAATGAGCAGTTCTTC.

This chain links TRBV28 with TRBJ1-2; D is uncertain. CDR3 size: 16 residues. Germline values: CDR1 MDHEN, CDR2 SYDVKM. V shed 5 bases and J shed 5 bases, with 21 bases lying between them. The DNA for the CDR3 is TGTGCCAGCAGTCCCAAGACCCCGGGAGGACTATATGGCTACACCTTC. Protein sequence: CASSPKTPGGLYGYTF.

This chain uses TRBV5-1 with TRBJ2-2; 9 nucleotides agree with TRBD1. This CDR3 contains 15 residues. Germline trimming cut 4 bases from V and 1 base from J; bases unmatched to any gene: 2. CDR1 is SGHRS, CDR2 YFSETQ, per germline. The CDR3 loop reads CASSQGQGNTGELFF. In DNA, the CDR3 is TGCGCCAGCAGCCAGGGACAGGGGAACACCGGGGAGCTGTTTTTT.

V and J are TRBV2 and TRBJ1-4, with a weak D call TRBD1 (5 bases). V was clipped by 6 bases and J by 7 bases, with 15 bases between them. The CDR3 runs to 14 residues. Germline assignment: CDR1 SNHLY and CDR2 FYNNEI. The DNA for the CDR3 is TGTGCCAGCAGCCAAAGGGGAATAGTTGAAAAACTGTTTTTT. Protein: CASSQRGIVEKLFF. The whole variable domain, filled in from reference TRBV2 and TRBJ1-4, reads EPEVTQTPSHQVTQMGQEVILRCVPISNHLYFYWYRQILGQKVEFLVSFYNNEISEKSEIFDDQFSVERPDGSNFTLKIRSTKLEDSAMYFCASSQRGIVEKLFFGSGTQLSVL.

This chain joins TRBV10-3 and TRBJ1-4, with 8 bases matching TRBD1. Germline V gene sequence: CDR1 ENHRY, CDR2 SYGVKD. V was pared by 0 bases and J by 5 bases, with 2 bases of the junction left unmatched. This CDR3 is built from 15 residues. In DNA form, the CDR3 reads TGTGCCATCAGTGAGTCGGGACAGGAGAATGAAAAACTGTTTTTT. Protein product: CAISESGQENEKLFF.

The rearrangement uses TRBV5-1 and TRBJ2-3; D is perhaps TRBD1 (5 bases). Germline assignment: CDR1 SGHRS and CDR2 YFSETQ. V gave up 5 bases and J gave up 3 bases, with 7 bases separating them. CDR3 length: 12 amino acids. The CDR3 DNA follows: TGCGCCAGCAGGGCAGGGACAGATACGCAGTATTTT. This codes for CASRAGTDTQYF.

The V and J genes are TRBV2 and TRBJ1-2; D is possibly TRBD1 (6 bases). CDR3 length: 14 amino acids. Germline V gives CDR1 SNHLY, CDR2 FYNNEI. Trimming left V 9 bases short and J 8 bases short, with 22 bases between. The CDR3 spells CASLPNRAHGGYTF. CDR3 sequence (DNA): TGTGCCAGTCTACCTAACAGGGCCCACGGGGGCTACACCTTC.

This sequence joins TRBV30 and TRBJ2-1; D is possibly TRBD2 (7 bases). Germline V gene lookup returns CDR1 GTSNPN and CDR2 SVGIG (reference sequence). The V end was cut by 6 bases, the J end by 1 base, with 16 bases between. This CDR3 spans 15 amino acids. This CDR3 reads CACTGGQGSYNEQFF. The CDR3, as DNA: TGTGCCTGTACGGGGGGCCAGGGGTCCTACAATGAGCAGTTCTTC. Supplemented by reference TRBV30 and TRBJ2-1, the full variable domain reads SQTIHQWPATLVQPVGSPLSLECTVEGTSNPNLYWYRQAAGRGLQLLFYSVGIGQISSEVPQNLSASRPQDRQFILSSKKLLLSDSGFYLCACTGGQGSYNEQFFGPGTRLTVL.

The chain carries TRBV29-1 and TRBJ2-2, with 10 bases aligning to TRBD1. The CDR3 is 13 residues long. V was clipped by 4 bases and J by 5 bases; unmatched bases: 1. Germline V gene lookup returns CDR1 SQVTM and CDR2 ANQGSEA. The DNA for the CDR3 is TGCAGCGTTGTGGGACAGGGGACCGGGGAGCTGTTTTTT. It codes for CSVVGQGTGELFF.

The V gene is TRBV6-5, the J gene TRBJ2-2; tentatively, D is TRBD1 (6 bases). Germline assignment: CDR1 MNHEY and CDR2 SVGAGI. The CDR3 loop spans 15 amino acids. V lost 1 base to trimming and J lost 5 bases, with 11 bases between them. This CDR3 reads CASSYFRGGTGELFF. The CDR3 nucleotides are TGTGCCAGCAGTTACTTCAGGGGCGGAACCGGGGAGCTGTTTTTT.